This record looks at one T cell receptor beta chain sequence and its context. What it binds is unknown. Other DNA sequences in this specimen translate into the identical CDR3. This sample is drawn from a study of beta chain features in type 1 diabetes. Findings and limits, study-wide: Type 1 diabetes patients had moderately but significantly shorter TCRB CDR3s in all four CD4+ subsets.

The CDR3 covers 13 residues. Per germline, CDR1 SGHTA and CDR2 FQGNSA. Trimming took 2 bases from V and 1 from J, leaving 6 bases between them. The investigators reverse transcribed all of the isolated RNA, so they sequenced expressed TCRB transcripts. Libraries were prepared by immunoSEQ multiplex PCR; TCRdb keeps only in-frame clonotypes and omits some of them. The sample includes a few hundred thousand clones, about 10% of them seen just once. This clonotype was obtained from a man aged 25-45 years with type 1 diabetes. Input material: central memory CD4+ T cells from blood. The chain recombines TRBV7-2 with TRBJ2-7, with a weak D call TRBD1 (6 bases). In nucleotides, the CDR3 is TGTGCCAGCAGCTTAAGGGGGTCCTACGAGCAGTACTTC. It is translated as CASSLRGSYEQYF.